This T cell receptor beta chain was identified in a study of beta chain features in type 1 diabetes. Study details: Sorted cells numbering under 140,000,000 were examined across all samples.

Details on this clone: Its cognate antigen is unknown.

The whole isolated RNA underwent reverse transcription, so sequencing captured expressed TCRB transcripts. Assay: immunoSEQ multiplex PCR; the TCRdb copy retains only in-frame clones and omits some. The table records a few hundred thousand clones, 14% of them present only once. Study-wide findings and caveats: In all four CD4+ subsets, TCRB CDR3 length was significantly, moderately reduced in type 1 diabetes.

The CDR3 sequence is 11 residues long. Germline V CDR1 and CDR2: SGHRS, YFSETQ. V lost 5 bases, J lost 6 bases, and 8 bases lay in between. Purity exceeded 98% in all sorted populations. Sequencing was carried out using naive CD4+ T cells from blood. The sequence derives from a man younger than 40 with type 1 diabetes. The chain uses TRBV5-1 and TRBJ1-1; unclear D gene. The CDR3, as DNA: TGCGCCAGCAGTAAGGAGGCTGAAGCTTTCTTT. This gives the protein CASSKEAEAFF.